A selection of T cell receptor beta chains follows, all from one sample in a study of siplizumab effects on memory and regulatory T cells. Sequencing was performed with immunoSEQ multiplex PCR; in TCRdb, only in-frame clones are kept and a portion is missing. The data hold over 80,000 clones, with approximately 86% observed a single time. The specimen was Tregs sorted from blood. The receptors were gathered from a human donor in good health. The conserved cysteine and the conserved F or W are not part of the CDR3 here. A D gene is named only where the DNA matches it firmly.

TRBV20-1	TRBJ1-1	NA	SAQGSTEAF
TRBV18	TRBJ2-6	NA	ASSRGQGPSGANVLT
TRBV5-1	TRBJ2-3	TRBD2	ASSLEGGTTSTDTQY
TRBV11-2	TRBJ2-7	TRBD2	ASSLGGGVIDEQY
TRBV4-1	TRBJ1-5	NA	ASSHVERGGDQPQH
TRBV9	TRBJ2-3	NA	ASSVVGLITDTQY
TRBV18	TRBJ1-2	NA	ASSSETVNYGYT
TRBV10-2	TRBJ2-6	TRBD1	ASSYGTAGANVLT
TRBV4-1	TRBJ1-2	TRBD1	ASSQGGQGHSGYT
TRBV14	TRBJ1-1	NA	ASSLGVDTEAF
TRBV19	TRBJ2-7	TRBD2	ASSIGLAGAYEQY
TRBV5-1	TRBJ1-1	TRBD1	ASSLQGDRTEAF
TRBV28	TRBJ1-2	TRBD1	ASSLGQGYGYT
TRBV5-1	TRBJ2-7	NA	ASSLDGYEQY
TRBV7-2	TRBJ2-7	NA	ASSFGGGVVYEQY
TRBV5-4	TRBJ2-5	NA	ASSLPGGGETQY
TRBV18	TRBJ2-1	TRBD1	ASSPWQPGTGRVHEQF
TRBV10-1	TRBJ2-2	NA	ASSEVASGVDTGELF
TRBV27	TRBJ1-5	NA	ASRPQGGYQPQH
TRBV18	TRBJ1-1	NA	ASSPTKNTEAF
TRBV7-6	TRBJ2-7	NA	ASSSESSYEQY
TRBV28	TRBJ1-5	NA	ASTQGPRWSAKPQH
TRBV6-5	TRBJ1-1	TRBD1	ASSSVYRDRGAF
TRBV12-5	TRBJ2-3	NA	ASGLRHKERNTQY
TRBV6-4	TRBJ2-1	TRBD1	ASSDQQGAREQF
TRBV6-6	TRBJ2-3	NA	ASSPSGGTDTQY
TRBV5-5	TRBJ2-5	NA	ASSLTQETQY
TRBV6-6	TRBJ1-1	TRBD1	ASILTGGTEAF
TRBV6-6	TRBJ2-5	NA	ASSYSTQKQETQY
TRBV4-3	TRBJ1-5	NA	ASSPGNQPQH
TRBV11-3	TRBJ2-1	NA	ASSLGDPLDEQF
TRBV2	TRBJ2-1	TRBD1	ASGEYRGAGWF
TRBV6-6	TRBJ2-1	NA	ASSYSVQGTHNEQF
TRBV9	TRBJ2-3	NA	ASSVGEPDTQY
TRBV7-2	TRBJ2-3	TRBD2	ASSAGGSSTDTQY
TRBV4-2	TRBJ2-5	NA	ASSQVTTQETQY
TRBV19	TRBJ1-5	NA	ASSMGQGPANQPQH
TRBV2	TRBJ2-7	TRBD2	ASSPSGGLYEQY
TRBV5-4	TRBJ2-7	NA	ASSPGGAYEQY
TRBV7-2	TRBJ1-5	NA	ASSLSGGNQPQH
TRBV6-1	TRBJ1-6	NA	ASRGGSYNSPLH
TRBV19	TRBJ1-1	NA	ASSMFQGGDTEAF
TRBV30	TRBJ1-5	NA	AWSPGGNQPQH
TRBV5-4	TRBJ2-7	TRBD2	ASSAAPLTSGGPYEQY
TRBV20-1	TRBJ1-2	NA	SIRTRGGYT
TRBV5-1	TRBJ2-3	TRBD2	ASSLAPWGSGGTDTQY
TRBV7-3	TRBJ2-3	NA	ASSSSGFTDTQY
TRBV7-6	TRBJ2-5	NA	ASSLYSVQETQY
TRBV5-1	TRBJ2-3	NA	ASSFAGVTTDTQY
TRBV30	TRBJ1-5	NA	AWSAGLNQPQH
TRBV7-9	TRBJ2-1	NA	ASSPSSRVVEQF